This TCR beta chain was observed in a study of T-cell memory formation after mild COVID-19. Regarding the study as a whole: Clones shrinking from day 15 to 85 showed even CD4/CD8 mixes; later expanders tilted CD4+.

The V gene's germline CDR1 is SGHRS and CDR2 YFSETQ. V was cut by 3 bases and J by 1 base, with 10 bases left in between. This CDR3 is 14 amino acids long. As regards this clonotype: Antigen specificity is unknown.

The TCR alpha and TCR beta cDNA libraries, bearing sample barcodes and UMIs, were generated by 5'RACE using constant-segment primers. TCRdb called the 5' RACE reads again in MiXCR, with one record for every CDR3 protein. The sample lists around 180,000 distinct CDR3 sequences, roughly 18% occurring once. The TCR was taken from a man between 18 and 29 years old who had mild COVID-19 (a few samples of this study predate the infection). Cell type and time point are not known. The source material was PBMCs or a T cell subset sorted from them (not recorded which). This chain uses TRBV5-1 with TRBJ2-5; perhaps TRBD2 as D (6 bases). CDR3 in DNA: TGCGCCAGCAGCTCGGGCGGGGTCCAAGAGACCCAGTACTTC. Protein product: CASSSGGVQETQYF.